The 2 T cell receptor beta chains presented below share a single source sample, sequenced in a study of cytomegalovirus exposure and HLA in healthy donors. With 60 Vbeta and 13 Jbeta primers, the PCR was carried out. TCRdb's copy holds only in-frame clones and misses some; the assay was immunoSEQ multiplex PCR. The record lists tens of thousands of clones, of which the ten most abundant hold roughly 12%. The material sequenced was PBMCs. The receptors shown here come from a man aged 18 to 29 in good health and CMV-seropositive.

The chain links TRBV6-4 to TRBJ1-1; 7 nucleotides match TRBD1. The V and J ends lost 3 bases and 6 bases, in that order; junction bases with no gene match: 10. CDR1 MRHNA and CDR2 SNTAGT come from the germline V gene. The CDR3 covers 15 residues. CDR3 DNA sequence: TGTGCCAGCAGTGAGGGGACAGAGATCACCCCTGAAGCTTTCTTT. Protein product: CASSEGTEITPEAFF.

This chain links TRBV10-2 with TRBJ1-1, with 7 nucleotides matching TRBD1. The CDR3 loop spans 13 amino acids. The trim removed 7 bases at V and 2 bases at J, leaving 4 bases unmatched. Germline V CDR1 and CDR2: WSHSY, SAAADI. CDR3 region: CASTRQGNTEAFF. CDR3 coding DNA: TGCGCCAGCACTCGACAGGGAAACACTGAAGCTTTCTTT.